This T cell receptor beta chain was identified in a study of blood T cell repertoires in COVID-19. Each participant's cohort was designated according to participant-reported clinical history. The junction had 11 bases not matched to a gene; V was cut back by 3 bases and J by 4 bases. This CDR3 is 17 amino acids long. The germline V gene has CDR1 SGHDT and CDR2 YYEEEE. This table comes from immunoSEQ multiplex PCR, and its TCRdb copy is limited to in-frame clones, with some not included. There are fewer than 350,000 clones in the sample; 86% occur only once, and about 4.2% lies in the top ten. The origin of this receptor is a woman aged 40 to 50 with acute COVID-19. J is TRBJ2-2 and V is TRBV5-6, with 8 nucleotides matching TRBD2. The sequenced sample was PBMCs or T cells enriched from blood (not recorded which). This chain's CDR3 is CASSSAGGVRITGELFF. In DNA form, the CDR3 reads TGTGCCAGCAGCTCCGCGGGGGGCGTTCGAATCACCGGGGAGCTGTTTTTT.